Listed here is a single T cell receptor (beta chain). The data were taken from a study of cytomegalovirus exposure and HLA in healthy donors. Trimming pared 0 bases from V and 8 bases from J, leaving 16 bases between. The CDR3 has 16 amino acids. From germline, CDR1 is MNHEY and CDR2 SVGAGI. The primer mix had 60 Vbeta and 13 Jbeta primers. The method was immunoSEQ multiplex PCR; TCRdb's version includes in-frame clones alone and lacks a portion of them. The sample has some 170,000 clones, 70% to 90% seen once. The V gene is TRBV6-5, the J gene TRBJ1-4; no definite D call. Specimen: PBMCs. This sequence was found in a woman in her thirties in good health and CMV-seropositive. The CDR3: CASSYSFGALGEKLFF. DNA of the CDR3: TGTGCCAGCAGTTACTCCTTTGGAGCGCTTGGCGAAAAACTGTTTTTT.